This entry lists 26 T cell receptor beta chains sequenced from one sample in a study of blood T cell repertoires in COVID-19. TCRdb's table, derived via immunoSEQ multiplex PCR, lists solely in-frame clones and lacks some. The sample has 300,000 to 400,000 clones, over 75% seen once; the top ten hold 6.5% to 9.5%. The specimen was peripheral blood. These receptors were obtained from a woman in her fifties or sixties who had recovered from COVID-19.

The genes are TRBV14 and TRBJ2-5, with D uncertain. This CDR3 spans 16 amino acids. V was shortened by 0 bases and J by 5 bases, with 16 bases between the two germline ends. The V gene's germline CDR1 is SGHDN and CDR2 FVKESK. The CDR3 nucleotides read TGTGCCAGCAGCCAAGAGGGTTCCGTAACCAGGGAGACCCAGTACTTC. Amino acids: CASSQEGSVTRETQYF.

V and J are TRBV7-2 and TRBJ2-5; weak D call: TRBD2 (6 bases). Per the germline V gene, CDR1 is SGHTA and CDR2 is FQGNSA. The CDR3 spans 17 residues. Trimming took 6 bases from V and 4 from J, leaving 24 bases between them. The CDR3 protein is CASSSGGGIGWAETQYF. CDR3 nucleotide sequence: TGTGCCAGCAGTTCAGGCGGCGGGATTGGTTGGGCAGAGACCCAGTACTTC.

The V gene is TRBV6-5, the J gene TRBJ1-4; 7 nucleotides line up with TRBD1. Germline V lookup: CDR1 MNHEY, CDR2 SVGAGI. This CDR3 is 13 amino acids long. V was clipped by 6 bases and J by 7 bases; unmatched bases: 5. CDR3: CASRRQGGEKLFF. Here the CDR3 DNA reads TGTGCCAGCAGGAGACAGGGTGGTGAAAAACTGTTTTTT.

This clone was counted once. The chain has TRBV27 and TRBJ2-7; D remains ambiguous. Germline CDR1 is MNHEY and CDR2 is SMNVEV (reference sequence). Between the trimmed V and J ends, which lost 6 bases and 3 bases, there was a span of 15 bases. CDR3 length: 14 amino acids. Here the CDR3 reads CASRRSNLRYEQYF. The CDR3 DNA reads TGTGCCAGCAGAAGATCAAACTTACGCTACGAGCAGTACTTC.

The chain carries TRBV19 and TRBJ2-1, with D perhaps TRBD1 (5 bases). Trimming shortened V by 3 bases and J by 2 bases, and 14 bases separated the two germline ends. Germline V gene lookup returns CDR1 LNHDA and CDR2 SQIVND (reference sequence). The CDR3 is 16 amino acids. The CDR3 region has the DNA TGTGCCAGTAGTATGCTCCTCCAAGGGGCCTACAATGAGCAGTTCTTC. Residues: CASSMLLQGAYNEQFF.

The genes are TRBV5-4 and TRBJ2-7, with D unclear. CDR1 and CDR2 (germline): SGHNT, YYREEE (reference sequence). Trimming removed 0 bases at V and 6 bases at J, with 10 bases between. The CDR3 sequence is 13 residues long. The DNA for the CDR3 is TGTGCCAGCAGCTTGGTAGTGGGCCTCGAGCAGTACTTC. Amino acid sequence: CASSLVVGLEQYF.

V is TRBV28 and J is TRBJ2-7; TRBD1 might be the D (5 bases). The CDR3 runs 14 residues. The germline CDR1 and CDR2 sequences are MDHEN and SYDVKM. V gave up 6 bases and J gave up 3 bases, with 15 bases separating them. CDR3 in DNA: TGTGCCAGCAGCCGGTGGGCAGGGCGCTACGAGCAGTACTTC. Translation: CASSRWAGRYEQYF.

CDR3 nucleotides: TGTGCCAGCTCACCGCCACCGGGAGGGGAAAAACTGTTTTTT. As protein: CASSPPPGGEKLFF. The chain recombines TRBV18 with TRBJ1-4; D is undetermined. The germline V gene has CDR1 KGHSH and CDR2 LQKENI. The CDR3 sequence is 14 residues long. Trimming removed 3 bases from V and 8 bases from J, with 13 bases in between.

The chain carries TRBV5-6 and TRBJ1-1; 9 bases line up with TRBD1. This CDR3 spans 15 amino acids. Germline trimming cut 4 bases from V and 6 bases from J; bases unmatched to any gene: 10. The germline gives CDR1 SGHDT, CDR2 YYEEEE. For the CDR3, the DNA is TGTGCCAGCAGCGCACCGGGACAGGGTTCGTCTGAAGCTTTCTTT. Translation gives CASSAPGQGSSEAFF.

The chain employs TRBV7-3 and TRBJ2-2; 12 nucleotides line up with TRBD2. This CDR3 is built from 14 residues. Per the germline V gene, CDR1 is SGHTA and CDR2 is FQGTGA. Losses at the gene ends were 4 bases for V and 15 bases for J; bases not matched to a gene: 9. The CDR3 spells CASSSLLAGGYLFF. As DNA, the CDR3 is TGTGCCAGCAGCTCCTTACTAGCGGGAGGTTACTTGTTTTTT.

The CDR3 coding sequence is TGTGCCATCAGTGGGGGAGACAGGGGCTATGGCTACACCTTC. Translation: CAISGGDRGYGYTF. The chain links TRBV10-3 to TRBJ1-2, with 8 bases that match TRBD1. CDR1 is ENHRY and CDR2 is SYGVKD in the germline V gene. Trimming at V came to 4 bases and at J to 4 bases, leaving 5 bases not matched to a gene. There are 14 residues in the CDR3.

The chain has TRBV7-3 and TRBJ1-1; no clear D. Trimming removed 0 bases from V and 1 base from J, with 6 bases in between. In germline, CDR1 is SGHTA, CDR2 FQGTGA. The CDR3 runs 14 residues. CDR3 sequence reads: CASSLTPGNTEAFF. CDR3 bases: TGTGCCAGCAGCTTAACTCCGGGGAACACTGAAGCTTTCTTT.

A single count supports this clone. The chain couples TRBV25-1 to TRBJ2-7; D is possibly TRBD2 (6 bases). Germline V gives CDR1 MGHDK, CDR2 SYGVNS. Trimming took 8 bases from V and 2 from J, leaving 7 bases between them. This CDR3 is built from 11 residues. The CDR3 DNA follows: TGTGCCAGCGGGGGGACCTACGAGCAGTACTTC. This translates into CASGGTYEQYF.

The chain carries TRBV10-3 and TRBJ1-5; D unresolved. V was trimmed by 0 bases and J by 3 bases, leaving 9 bases between them. CDR1 is ENHRY and CDR2 is SYGVKD in the germline V gene. The CDR3 is 15 residues long. In nucleotides, the CDR3 is TGTGCCATCAGTGAGTCCAGTTCCGCCAATCAGCCCCAGCATTTT. As protein: CAISESSSANQPQHF.

The V call is TRBV9, the J call TRBJ1-5; D is unresolved. Germline V gives CDR1 SGDLS, CDR2 YYNGEE. The CDR3 has 15 residues. V was shortened by 5 bases and J by 9 bases, with 21 bases between the two germline ends. CDR3 bases: TGTGCCAGCAGTCAGCGGGGAGACAATGACTCGCCCCAGCATTTT. It is translated as CASSQRGDNDSPQHF.

This chain connects TRBV27 to TRBJ2-1; tentative D call: TRBD2 (5 bases). The CDR3 has 17 residues. Trimming took off 2 bases at V and 0 bases at J, with 14 bases between the two ends. Germline V gives CDR1 MNHEY, CDR2 SMNVEV (reference sequence). CDR3 in DNA: TGTGCCAGCAGTTTAAGGGCCGTGGCGGGCTCCTACAATGAGCAGTTCTTC. This sequence encodes CASSLRAVAGSYNEQFF.

The V call is TRBV3-1 (or the pseudogene TRBV3-2), the J call TRBJ2-5; D is perhaps TRBD2 (5 bases). Germline loops: CDR1 LGHDT, CDR2 YNNKEL (reference sequence). The CDR3 sequence is 15 residues long. V was cut by 2 bases and J by 1 base, with 11 bases left in between. The CDR3 region has the DNA TGTGCCAGCAGCCAACGATCGGACTTCCAAGAGACCCAGTACTTC. Translation: CASSQRSDFQETQYF.

The table lists this clone with a count of one. The chain recombines TRBV6-5 with TRBJ2-5; D might be TRBD2 (5 bases). The CDR3 consists of 12 residues. Germline V lookup: CDR1 MNHEY, CDR2 SVGAGI. V lost 2 bases to trimming and J lost 5 bases, with 6 bases between them. The CDR3 DNA sequence: TGTGCCAGCAGTTACACGGGGGAGACCCAGTACTTC. It translates to CASSYTGETQYF.

The rearrangement links TRBV27 to TRBJ2-3, with 12 nucleotides matching TRBD2. V gave up 2 bases and J gave up 1 base; unmatched junction bases: 1. CDR3 length: 16 amino acids. The germline V gene encodes CDR1 MNHEY and CDR2 SMNVEV (reference sequence). The CDR3 sequence is CASSLRTSGGTDTQYF. The CDR3, as DNA: TGTGCCAGCAGTTTACGGACTAGCGGGGGCACAGATACGCAGTATTTT.

The V gene is TRBV7-2, the J gene TRBJ1-1; D not certain. CDR3 length equals 12 residues. Germline V gene sequence: CDR1 SGHTA, CDR2 FQGNSA. V was pared by 5 bases and J by 4 bases, with 8 bases between. The DNA for the CDR3 is TGTGCCAGCAGCCAGGCGTCCACTGAAGCTTTCTTT. Translating it yields CASSQASTEAFF.

J is TRBJ1-1 and V is TRBV6-5; 9 positions agree with TRBD1. Trimming took 6 bases from V and 10 from J; bases not matched to a gene: 9. The CDR3 runs to 13 residues. In germline, CDR1 is MNHEY, CDR2 SVGAGI. The DNA for the CDR3 is TGTGCCAGCAGAGCTACAGGGGGCTTTGTAGCTTTCTTT. It encodes CASRATGGFVAFF.

The gene calls are TRBV27 and TRBJ1-3, with D possibly matching TRBD1 (5 bases). In germline, CDR1 is MNHEY, CDR2 SMNVEV (reference sequence). The V end was cut by 3 bases, the J end by 2 bases, with 8 bases between. The CDR3 length is 14 residues. CDR3 coding DNA: TGTGCCAGCAGTTTCGGGGGACCTGGAAACACCATATATTTT. Translated: CASSFGGPGNTIYF.

The V and J genes are TRBV9 and TRBJ2-5; TRBD1 might be the D (6 bases). The V gene's germline CDR1 is SGDLS and CDR2 YYNGEE. V lost 0 bases and J lost 1, with 7 bases in between. CDR3 size: 14 residues. CDR3 region: CASSVGTAQETQYF. CDR3 nucleotides: TGTGCCAGCAGCGTAGGGACAGCCCAAGAGACCCAGTACTTC.

V usage is TRBV7-2 and J usage is TRBJ2-7; tentative D call: TRBD2 (6 bases). CDR1 is SGHTA and CDR2 is FQGNSA in the germline V gene. The germline V and J ends were trimmed by 1 base and 1 base, with 11 bases remaining between them. This CDR3 contains 15 residues. CDR3 nucleotides: TGTGCCAGCAGCTTAGGGCTAGCGCGGTCCTACGAGCAGTACTTC. As protein: CASSLGLARSYEQYF.

The chain joins TRBV9 to TRBJ2-7; no clear D. The CDR3 runs to 14 residues. V was shortened by 0 bases and J by 1 base, with 8 bases between the two germline ends. Germline lookup yields CDR1 SGDLS and CDR2 YYNGEE. The CDR3 coding sequence is TGTGCCAGCAGCGTAGACGGGTTATCCTACGAGCAGTACTTC. Its translation is CASSVDGLSYEQYF.

DNA of the CDR3: TGTGCCAGTAATTTTGCCCCCCCAGGGCAGCCCCAGCATTTT. Its translation: CASNFAPPGQPQHF. The chain uses TRBV19 and TRBJ1-5; weak D call: TRBD1 (5 bases). The CDR3 extends over 14 amino acids. Trimming pared 7 bases from V and 7 bases from J, leaving 17 bases between. Per germline, CDR1 LNHDA and CDR2 SQIVND (reference sequence).